This TCR beta chain is drawn from a study of shared clonotypes between healthy human individuals. The repertoire was sequenced with immunoSEQ multiplex PCR; TCRdb's copy has only in-frame clones and lacks some. Among hundreds of thousands of clones listed, around four fifths were seen once. A note on this clone: What it binds is unknown.

Study-level findings and limits: Sharing of clonotypes among donors was expected to vary with sequencing depth.

The CDR3 length is 12 residues. V was clipped by 7 bases and J by 1 base, with 8 bases between them. Germline-derived CDR1 and CDR2 are SNHLY and FYNNEI. This TCR was sampled from a man aged 30 to 45 in good health. The J gene is TRBJ2-7, the V gene TRBV2, with D possibly matching TRBD1 (5 bases). The sequencing input was memory CD4+ T cells sorted from blood. The subset is: CD45RA-negative fraction. CDR3 sequence (DNA): TGTGCCAGCACTAGACAGTCCTACGAGCAGTACTTC. Its translation: CASTRQSYEQYF. The whole variable domain, filled in from reference TRBV2 and TRBJ2-7, reads EPEVTQTPSHQVTQMGQEVILRCVPISNHLYFYWYRQILGQKVEFLVSFYNNEISEKSEIFDDQFSVERPDGSNFTLKIRSTKLEDSAMYFCASTRQSYEQYFGPGTRLTVT.